The rows below give T cell receptor beta chains drawn from one sample of a study of cytomegalovirus exposure and HLA in healthy donors. Measured with immunoSEQ multiplex PCR; TCRdb has only the in-frame clones, and not every one. The data contain 110,000 or so clones, 60% to 85% of them singletons. Sample: PBMCs. These receptors all come from a female donor in good health and CMV-seronegative. CDR3s leave out the opening cysteine and the closing phenylalanine or tryptophan.

V gene: TRBV28
CDR3 protein: ASSVGTDLYGYT

V gene: TRBV5-8
CDR3 protein: ASSLETGQGNQPQH

V gene: TRBV7-6
CDR3 protein: ASSSGLAGGFVYNEQF

V gene: TRBV30
CDR3 protein: AWSQSYEQY

V gene: TRBV12-5
CDR3 protein: ASGSPGTGRGYT

V gene: TRBV2
CDR3 protein: ASSRQGGFYEQY

V gene: TRBV30
CDR3 protein: AWSVVGGRQPQH

V gene: TRBV10-2
CDR3 protein: ASSEQGVTEAF

V gene: TRBV6-5
CDR3 protein: ASSFEAYTEAF

V gene: TRBV5-1
CDR3 protein: ASSEQETSYNSPLH

V gene: TRBV28
CDR3 protein: ASSLTAGTGKSF

V gene: TRBV14
CDR3 protein: ASSQGEGDTHLSYEQY

V gene: TRBV27
CDR3 protein: ASRNIAGGSYNEQF

V gene: TRBV10-2
CDR3 protein: ASTKGGLAGGTDTQY

V gene: TRBV28
CDR3 protein: ASSSRGSGNTIY

V gene: TRBV27
CDR3 protein: ASSFRGEAF

V gene: TRBV11-2
CDR3 protein: ASSAHNNSPLH

V gene: TRBV4-2
CDR3 protein: ASSPQDRDQPQH

V gene: TRBV19
CDR3 protein: ASSIPGQWNTEAF

V gene: TRBV12-5
CDR3 protein: ASGLVRPAGAPDGYT

V gene: TRBV11-2
CDR3 protein: ASIIGGGTYNEQF

V gene: TRBV6-5
CDR3 protein: ASSYSNQGNTEAF

V gene: TRBV29-1
CDR3 protein: SVETGNGYT

V gene: TRBV5-4
CDR3 protein: ASSLTSGGSNEQF

V gene: TRBV7-9
CDR3 protein: ASSLVRGNTEAF

V gene: TRBV5-4
CDR3 protein: ASSLVEGSSGEETQY

V gene: TRBV7-2
CDR3 protein: ASRNRRLGQGLETQY

V gene: TRBV7-3
CDR3 protein: ASSPLGGVNTEAF

V gene: TRBV6-1
CDR3 protein: ASSLDRGTTTEAF

V gene: TRBV2
CDR3 protein: AIADRVHTGELF

V gene: TRBV6-5
CDR3 protein: ASSSTVYTEAF

V gene: TRBV11-3
CDR3 protein: ASILRVAEETQY

V gene: TRBV10-3
CDR3 protein: AATGVSNYGYT

V gene: TRBV7-9
CDR3 protein: ASSRQDGEAF

V gene: TRBV7-9
CDR3 protein: ASSSLAGITDTQY

V gene: TRBV5-4
CDR3 protein: ASSTDRADGNTIY

V gene: TRBV9
CDR3 protein: ASSVEVGAVTDTQY

V gene: TRBV6-1
CDR3 protein: ASSSYAGELF

V gene: TRBV2
CDR3 protein: ASSVLRGPNSNQPQH

V gene: TRBV19
CDR3 protein: ASSMKGPGGYT

V gene: TRBV5-6
CDR3 protein: ASRDFRENQETQY

V gene: TRBV6-1
CDR3 protein: ASSEYGTGGDEQY

V gene: TRBV7-6
CDR3 protein: ASSLLAGGSTDTQY

V gene: TRBV20-1
CDR3 protein: SAAKRDTQY

V gene: TRBV6-5
CDR3 protein: ASELSQGNEQY

V gene: TRBV19
CDR3 protein: ASLQQGADNSPLH